These 5 T cell receptor beta chains came from one sample sequenced in a study of cytotoxic CD8 clonotypes in ibrutinib-treated CLL. Generated by immunoSEQ multiplex PCR, the TCRdb table keeps only in-frame clones and is missing some. Seen here are 14,000 or so clones, around 67% observed once, and the top ten hold 5.4%. This specimen was PBMCs, taken before ibrutinib treatment. These receptors were obtained from a human donor with chronic lymphocytic leukemia.

The table lists this clone with a count of one. The chain joins TRBV29-1 to TRBJ2-1; 9 bases align to TRBD2. J was trimmed by 5 bases and V by 4 bases; bases with no gene match: 12. This CDR3 has 16 amino acids. Germline V CDR1 and CDR2: SQVTM, ANQGSEA. This CDR3 is CSVGSGSTPDHNEQFF. The DNA of the CDR3 is TGCAGCGTTGGTAGCGGGAGCACCCCCGACCACAATGAGCAGTTCTTC.

The chain uses TRBV7-9 and TRBJ1-1; 8 bases match TRBD1. The ends lost 10 bases at V and 4 bases at J; junction bases unmatched: 8. This CDR3 contains 13 residues. Germline lookup yields CDR1 SEHNR and CDR2 FQNEAQ (reference sequence). CDR3 nucleotides: TGTGCCACCGGAACACAGGGGGTCACTGAAGCTTTCTTT. Translation: CATGTQGVTEAFF.

This rearrangement joins TRBV7-9 to TRBJ2-6; a weak D match, TRBD1 (6 bases). Germline assignment: CDR1 SEHNR and CDR2 FQNEAQ (reference sequence). The V end was cut by 0 bases, the J end by 4 bases, with 10 bases between. This CDR3 comprises 16 residues. The CDR3 sequence is CASSLAQGSGANVLTF. In nucleotides, the CDR3 is TGTGCCAGCAGCTTAGCACAGGGATCCGGGGCCAACGTCCTGACTTTC.

V and J are TRBV2 and TRBJ1-1; D not resolved. This CDR3 contains 12 residues. The V end lost 9 bases, the J end lost 1 base, and 9 bases lay between the germline ends. From germline, CDR1 is SNHLY and CDR2 FYNNEI. The CDR3 bases are TGTGCCAGAGAGCGCCAGAACACTGAAGCTTTCTTT. This gives the protein CARERQNTEAFF.

This chain joins TRBV5-1 and TRBJ2-7; either TRBD1 or TRBD2 may fit D (5 bases each). This CDR3 has 14 amino acids. CDR1 and CDR2 from the germline V gene are SGHRS and YFSETQ. Trimming shortened V by 4 bases and J by 4 bases, and 15 bases separated the two germline ends. The CDR3: CASSPTTGGYEQYF. In DNA, the CDR3 is TGCGCCAGCAGCCCAACAACAGGCGGGTACGAGCAGTACTTC.